This passage covers 25 T cell receptor beta chains from one sample sequenced in a study of PD-1 blockade in classical Hodgkin lymphoma. Time point denoted: cycle 4 day 1 (C4D1), after 6 weeks of nivolumab. In every patient, relapse followed autologous stem cell transplantation, while exposure to brentuximab vedotin differed. The protocol was immunoSEQ multiplex PCR, while the TCRdb copy is restricted to in-frame clones and leaves out a portion. The table shows 64,000 or so clones, with roughly nine tenths occurring only once. The source material was peripheral blood mononuclear cells (PBMCs), sampled before the fourth cycle of nivolumab. All receptors come from a human donor with classical Hodgkin lymphoma.

The gene calls are TRBV9 and TRBJ1-6; 8 bases are a match to TRBD1. J was trimmed by 8 bases and V by 0 bases; bases with no gene match: 4. Per the germline V gene, CDR1 is SGDLS and CDR2 is YYNGEE. This CDR3 is 15 amino acids long. The CDR3 DNA reads as TGTGCCAGCAGCGTAGGCAGGGGGCGTGATTCACCCCTCCACTTT. Translating it yields CASSVGRGRDSPLHF.

This rearrangement joins TRBV5-1 to TRBJ1-5; D is perhaps TRBD1 (5 bases). CDR3 length: 15 amino acids. Germline CDR1 is SGHRS and CDR2 is YFSETQ. V was pared by 4 bases and J by 5 bases, with 16 bases between. CDR3 nucleotide sequence: TGCGCCAGCAGCCCCGGCCAGGGAGGGGATCAGCCCCAGCATTTT. Translating it yields CASSPGQGGDQPQHF.

The chain combines TRBV27 with TRBJ1-2; D is uncertain. The CDR3 has 13 residues. Germline V gene data show CDR1 as MNHEY and CDR2 as SMNVEV (reference sequence). V shed 3 bases and J shed 3 bases, with 8 bases lying between them. CDR3 residues: CASSLSGYYGYTF. CDR3 nucleotides: TGTGCCAGCAGTTTGTCCGGCTACTATGGCTACACCTTC.

The rearrangement links TRBV2 to TRBJ1-2, with 9 bases aligning to TRBD1. The J segment lost 4 bases and the V segment lost 9 bases, leaving 15 bases of the junction unmatched. This CDR3 spans 16 amino acids. From germline, CDR1 is SNHLY and CDR2 FYNNEI. In DNA, the CDR3 is TGTGCCAGGAGGGAGTGGGACAGGGACACCCTCTATGGCTACACCTTC. This sequence encodes CARREWDRDTLYGYTF.

This sequence joins TRBV11-2 and TRBJ2-7; D could derive from TRBD1 or TRBD2 (5 bases each). The CDR3 has 17 amino acids. Germline assignment: CDR1 SGHAT and CDR2 FQNNGV. V lost 5 bases and J 5 bases, leaving 25 bases between the germline ends. The CDR3 protein is CASSRSTGTPLENEQYF. The DNA of the CDR3 is TGTGCCAGCAGCCGCTCTACCGGGACCCCCTTGGAAAACGAGCAGTACTTC. The full variable domain, in which reference TRBV11-2 and TRBJ2-7 provide the parts outside the CDR3, is EAGVAQSPRYKIIEKRQSVAFWCNPISGHATLYWYQQILGQGPKLLIQFQNNGVVDDSQLPKDRFSAERLKGVDSTLKIQPAKLEDSAVYLCASSRSTGTPLENEQYFGPGTRLTVT.

V usage is TRBV15 and J usage is TRBJ1-3; D gene unclear. The V end lost 1 base, the J end lost 11 bases, and 15 bases lay between the germline ends. From germline, CDR1 is LNHNV and CDR2 YYDKDF (reference sequence). The CDR3 runs 14 residues. Here the CDR3 reads CATSRGADVAPIYF. The CDR3 coding sequence is TGTGCCACCAGCAGAGGGGCAGACGTTGCTCCCATATATTTT.

This chain joins TRBV10-2 and TRBJ1-5; no reliable D call. This CDR3 is 14 amino acids long. Trimming pared 8 bases from V and 1 base from J, leaving 12 bases between. Germline CDR1 and CDR2: WSHSY and SAAADI. The CDR3 loop is CASLSHGSNQPQHF. In DNA, the CDR3 is TGCGCCAGCTTGAGTCACGGCAGCAATCAGCCCCAGCATTTT.

This chain links TRBV30 with TRBJ2-1; no clear D. This CDR3 has 13 amino acids. Trimming removed 0 bases from V and 4 bases from J, with 7 bases in between. CDR1 GTSNPN and CDR2 SVGIG come from the germline V gene (reference sequence). The DNA of the CDR3 is TGTGCCTGGAGTGTTGGTGGGTACAATGAGCAGTTCTTC. Its translation: CAWSVGGYNEQFF.

Points on this clone: Relative to the germline gene, one junction end is altered; a read error may explain this. This rearrangement joins TRBV7-7 to TRBJ2-5; 9 bases align to TRBD2. Looked up from germline, CDR1 is SSHAT and CDR2 is FNYEAQ (reference sequence). The CDR3 has 15 amino acids. The CDR3 coding sequence is TGTGCTAGCAGCTCCGCGGGGGGGCCAGTGGAGACCCAGTACTTC. It translates to CASSSAGGPVETQYF.

V usage is TRBV6-1 and J usage is TRBJ2-5; D perhaps matches TRBD2 (5 bases). The germline CDR1 and CDR2 sequences are MNHNS and SASEGT. V lost 2 bases and J lost 4, with 14 bases in between. The CDR3 consists of 15 residues. CDR3: CASSESRGTGETQYF. Here the CDR3 DNA reads TGTGCCAGCAGTGAAAGCCGGGGTACGGGAGAGACCCAGTACTTC.

The chain combines TRBV29-1 with TRBJ2-2; D tentatively reads TRBD1 or TRBD2 (5 bases each). This CDR3 is built from 15 residues. The germline CDR1 and CDR2 sequences are SQVTM and ANQGSEA. V shed 4 bases and J shed 0 bases, with 12 bases lying between them. The CDR3 reads CSVVPGPTNTGELFF. The CDR3 bases are TGCAGCGTTGTTCCGGGACCTACGAACACCGGGGAGCTGTTTTTT.

This chain connects TRBV6-6 to TRBJ1-2; D is undetermined. CDR1 is MNHNY, CDR2 SVGAGI, per germline (reference sequence). Trimming cost V 6 bases and J 5 bases, with 13 bases left between them. The CDR3 has 13 amino acids. DNA for the CDR3: TGTGCCAGCAGCCCGGACTCGGGATATGGCTACACCTTC. Translating gives CASSPDSGYGYTF.

The chain is built from TRBV12-5 and TRBJ2-7; D possibly matches TRBD1 or TRBD2 (6 bases each). In germline, CDR1 is LGHNT, CDR2 FRNRAP. The CDR3 length is 16 residues. V gave up 3 bases and J gave up 5 bases, with 20 bases separating them. The CDR3 loop reads CASGLWAGTIGDEQYF. The CDR3 DNA sequence: TGTGCTAGTGGTTTATGGGCGGGGACAATAGGCGACGAGCAGTACTTC.

V gene TRBV2 combines with J gene TRBJ1-5; 7 bases map to TRBD1. The ends lost 7 bases at V and 2 bases at J; junction bases unmatched: 11. This CDR3 is built from 16 residues. CDR1 SNHLY and CDR2 FYNNEI come from the germline V gene. The CDR3 DNA is TGTGCCAGCATCGAGACAGGGCCCTTAGGCAATCAGCCCCAGCATTTT. Translating gives CASIETGPLGNQPQHF.

This clone was observed once. The chain employs TRBV5-4 and TRBJ2-1, with D uncertain. This CDR3 region has 17 residues. V was pared by 1 base and J by 1 base, with 15 bases between. CDR1 is SGHNT, CDR2 YYREEE, per germline (reference sequence). The CDR3 nucleotides are TGTGCCAGCAGCTTGTTTAGCCCCGTTAGGTCCTACAATGAGCAGTTCTTC. Protein sequence: CASSLFSPVRSYNEQFF.

The chain uses TRBV7-6 and TRBJ1-2; D is unclear. V lost 6 bases and J lost 1, with 12 bases in between. The length of the CDR3 is 14 residues. CDR1 is SGHVS and CDR2 is FNYEAQ in the germline V gene. CDR3 amino acids: CASSPLSVNYGYTF. Here the CDR3 DNA reads TGTGCCAGCAGTCCCCTATCGGTTAACTATGGCTACACCTTC.

In nucleotides, the CDR3 is TGTGCCAGCAGCCGACAGGGTTCACCCCTCCACTTT. This gives the protein CASSRQGSPLHF. The V call is TRBV13, the J call TRBJ1-6; 7 nucleotides align to TRBD1. V shed 5 bases and J 9 bases; nucleotides not matched to a gene: 1. The CDR3 has 12 amino acids. The germline V gene has CDR1 PRHDT and CDR2 FYEKMQ (reference sequence).

The chain combines TRBV11-2 with TRBJ2-5; D is unclear. The germline gives CDR1 SGHAT, CDR2 FQNNGV. The CDR3 has 15 residues. V shed 5 bases and J shed 0 bases, with 13 bases lying between them. The chain's CDR3 is CASSPITPHQETQYF. DNA of the CDR3: TGTGCCAGCAGCCCCATTACTCCCCACCAAGAGACCCAGTACTTC.

The rearrangement links TRBV6-5 to TRBJ1-2; 9 nucleotides align to TRBD1. Trimming removed 2 bases from V and 8 bases from J; junction bases left unmatched: 3. The V gene's germline CDR1 is MNHEY and CDR2 SVGAGI. The CDR3 has 13 amino acids. CDR3 bases: TGTGCCAGCAGTTACCTGGGACAGGGCGGCTACACCTTC. This gives the protein CASSYLGQGGYTF.

This clone was picked up a small number of times. The sample carries other DNA sequences with the same CDR3. V is TRBV9 and J is TRBJ1-1; D is ambiguous. The V end was cut by 2 bases, the J end by 1 base, with 6 bases between. The CDR3 consists of 13 residues. Looked up from germline, CDR1 is SGDLS and CDR2 is YYNGEE. As DNA, the CDR3 is TGTGCCAGCAGCGTCGCAGGGAACACTGAAGCTTTCTTT. Translating it yields CASSVAGNTEAFF.

J is TRBJ2-1 and V is TRBV5-4; 12 bases map to TRBD2. This CDR3 has 15 residues. V shed 3 bases, J shed 10 bases, and the junction held 8 bases outside the gene matches. In germline, CDR1 is SGHNT, CDR2 YYREEE (reference sequence). The CDR3 bases are TGTGCCAGCAGCTCCGGACTAGCGGGGCCCTACGAGCAGTTCTTC. It specifies CASSSGLAGPYEQFF.

This clone was recorded only once. This rearrangement joins TRBV2 to TRBJ2-3; TRBD2 aligns across 9 bases. V lost 3 bases and J lost 1; bases outside the gene matches: 2. The CDR3 is made up of 15 amino acids. Germline lookup yields CDR1 SNHLY and CDR2 FYNNEI. The CDR3 DNA reads TGTGCCAGCAGTGAGGAGCGGGGGGGCACAGATACGCAGTATTTT. As protein: CASSEERGGTDTQYF.

This clone is a singleton in its sample. The genes are TRBV19 and TRBJ2-3; 7 bases map to TRBD2. Germline V gene sequence: CDR1 LNHDA, CDR2 SQIVND (reference sequence). The CDR3 is 13 residues long. The CDR3 nucleotides are TGTTCACTCACCGGGGGGTTCACAGATACGCAGTATTTT. It encodes CSLTGGFTDTQYF.

This clone appeared a few times. In the same sample, other DNA sequences code for this CDR3. This chain links TRBV30 with TRBJ1-5; perhaps TRBD1 as D (5 bases). The CDR3 covers 13 residues. Germline V lookup: CDR1 GTSNPN, CDR2 SVGIG (reference sequence). Trimming took off 0 bases at V and 2 bases at J, with 5 bases between the two ends. DNA for the CDR3: TGTGCCTGGAGTGTACAGGGCAATCAGCCCCAGCATTTT. Its protein product is CAWSVQGNQPQHF. Supplemented by reference TRBV30 and TRBJ1-5, the full variable domain reads SQTIHQWPATLVQPVGSPLSLECTVEGTSNPNLYWYRQAAGRGLQLLFYSVGIGQISSEVPQNLSASRPQDRQFILSSKKLLLSDSGFYLCAWSVQGNQPQHFGDGTRLSIL.

The V gene is TRBV5-1, the J gene TRBJ2-2; D uncertain. This CDR3 is 13 amino acids long. V was cut by 6 bases and J by 6 bases, with 12 bases left in between. Germline V gene sequence: CDR1 SGHRS, CDR2 YFSETQ. The CDR3 bases are TGCGCCAGCAAACCCCCCCTAGCCGGGGAGCTGTTTTTT. This encodes CASKPPLAGELFF. Full variable domain (missing parts from reference TRBV5-1 and TRBJ2-2): KAGVTQTPRYLIKTRGQQVTLSCSPISGHRSVSWYQQTPGQGLQFLFEYFSETQRNKGNFPGRFSGRQFSNSRSEMNVSTLELGDSALYLCASKPPLAGELFFGEGSRLTVL.